One sample yielded the 9 T cell receptor beta chains listed below, sequenced in a study of CD8+ T cells in alopecia areata. Investigators isolated RNA and reverse transcribed it into cDNA to act as the sequencing template. The table came from immunoSEQ multiplex PCR; TCRdb's copy has only in-frame clones and leaves some out. This sample has 180,000 or so clones, with approximately 55% found just once. Treatment here: oral pan-JAK inhibitor, 5-10 mg twice daily. The specimen was CD8+ T cells sorted from blood, collected at week 24, from a patient treated with tofacitinib. The receptor set was obtained from a human donor with alopecia areata.

There are many counts of this clone. This sequence joins TRBV2 and TRBJ2-7; the match to TRBD1 covers 7 bases. The junction had 2 bases not matched to a gene; V was cut back by 0 bases and J by 3 bases. This CDR3 is 14 amino acids long. From germline, CDR1 is SNHLY and CDR2 FYNNEI. The CDR3 loop reads CASSEAGTDYEQYF. The CDR3 coding sequence is TGTGCCAGCAGTGAAGCGGGGACAGACTACGAGCAGTACTTC.

The chain carries TRBV30 and TRBJ1-4; TRBD1 might be the D (6 bases). The CDR3 covers 16 residues. Germline-derived CDR1 and CDR2 are GTSNPN and SVGIG (reference sequence). Between the trimmed V and J ends, which lost 0 bases and 4 bases, there was a span of 15 bases. CDR3 coding DNA: TGTGCCTGGAGTGTTGGGGCAGGGGTTTTTAATGAAAAACTGTTTTTT. It is translated as CAWSVGAGVFNEKLFF.

The chain links TRBV9 to TRBJ2-3; TRBD1 matches at 10 bases. J lost 6 bases, V lost 4 bases, and 5 bases had no gene match. Germline-derived CDR1 and CDR2 are SGDLS and YYNGEE. This CDR3 is built from 14 residues. As DNA, the CDR3 is TGTGCCAGCAGCTCCAGGACAGGGGGTGATACGCAGTATTTT. It yields the protein CASSSRTGGDTQYF.

The chain has TRBV5-1 and TRBJ1-5; D remains unclear. Trimming cost V 4 bases and J 4 bases, with 24 bases left between them. Germline CDR1 is SGHRS and CDR2 is YFSETQ. This CDR3 spans 18 amino acids. The CDR3 nucleotides are TGCGCCAGCAGCACTGTATTAAATACCCGAGGCCGGAATCAGCCCCAGCATTTT. Translation gives CASSTVLNTRGRNQPQHF.

This clone was seen a single time. The chain recombines TRBV7-2 with TRBJ1-1, with D uncertain. CDR3 size: 14 residues. Germline V gives CDR1 SGHTA, CDR2 FQGNSA. V gave up 2 bases and J gave up 6 bases, with 13 bases separating them. Here the CDR3 reads CASSLSRVWPEAFF. CDR3 coding DNA: TGTGCCAGCAGCTTAAGTCGAGTGTGGCCTGAAGCTTTCTTT.

The chain carries TRBV5-1 and TRBJ2-3; TRBD1 matches at 7 bases. Germline CDR1 and CDR2: SGHRS and YFSETQ. V was clipped by 2 bases and J by 5 bases; unmatched bases: 8. The CDR3 contains 15 residues. The CDR3 spells CASSFRDRVQDTQYF. The CDR3 bases are TGCGCCAGCAGCTTCCGGGACAGAGTCCAAGATACGCAGTATTTT.

This clone was counted between two and nine times. The chain has TRBV27 and TRBJ2-7, with 7 bases lining up with TRBD1. V lost 6 bases to trimming and J lost 5 bases; unmatched junction nucleotides: 13. Germline CDR1 MNHEY, CDR2 SMNVEV (reference sequence). CDR3 length: 15 amino acids. This CDR3 reads CASRTRDSRNHEQYF. In DNA, the CDR3 is TGTGCCAGCAGGACCAGGGACAGTCGAAACCACGAGCAGTACTTC.

The chain joins TRBV7-9 to TRBJ2-3; no firm D call. This CDR3 is built from 14 residues. Per germline, CDR1 SEHNR and CDR2 FQNEAQ (reference sequence). Trimming cost V 4 bases and J 4 bases, with 12 bases left between them. The CDR3 DNA reads as TGTGCCAGCAGCTCCGGGTCCGTATCAGATACGCAGTATTTT. This gives the protein CASSSGSVSDTQYF.

Note on this clone: Given a much more abundant clone one base away, this may be a read error. J is TRBJ2-7 and V is TRBV11-2; D is possibly TRBD1 (7 bases). Trimming pared 1 base from V and 4 bases from J, leaving 11 bases between. The CDR3 spans 14 residues. Germline loops: CDR1 SGHAT, CDR2 FQNNGV. CDR3 amino acids: CASSLGQGGYEQYF. As DNA, the CDR3 is TGTGCCAGCAGCTTAGGACAGGGAGGATACGAGCAGTACTTC.